This entry features one T cell receptor beta chain sequence. The antigen is undetermined. Template switching (which added a universal primer site) was used, and cDNA carried unique molecular identifiers. A single record per CDR3 protein comes from TCRdb applying MiXCR to the 5' RACE reads. The sample includes around 490,000 distinct CDR3 sequences, roughly an eighth seen only once; the top ten take about 0.97%. There are 13 residues in the CDR3. Germline loops: CDR1 MDHEN, CDR2 SYDVKM. This entry belongs to a study of identical twins. Study-wide results and limits: Insertions were reduced in abundant cord blood beta clonotypes but not in memory repertoires. The analysis was cross-sectional rather than longitudinal within donors.

Separately, the same data were catalogued under a study of yellow fever vaccine responses in identical twins. According to that study: Reportedly, twins showed a vaccine T cell response that looked partly convergent and partly personalized.

The rearrangement joins TRBV28 to TRBJ2-3; 9 bases fit TRBD2. This clonotype originated in a woman under 30 in good health. Source material: CD4+ T cells sorted from blood. The chain's CDR3 is CAFQRGGTDTQYF. In DNA form, the CDR3 reads TGTGCGTTCCAGCGGGGGGGCACAGATACGCAGTATTTT.